The clone carrying this TCR beta chain showed up just a few times. Antigen unknown. CD45RO/CCR7/CD25/CD127/CD95/CD27 sorting isolated CD4+ naive, central memory, regulatory and stem cell-like memory cells. The data originate from a study of beta chain features in type 1 diabetes. Germline trimming cut 3 bases from V and 5 bases from J; bases unmatched to any gene: 15. This CDR3 is built from 18 residues. Germline lookup yields CDR1 KGHSH and CDR2 LQKENI. Study-wide points: Fewer junction insertions and more nucleotide deletions appeared in type 1 diabetes patients. Equally in patients and controls, shorter templates might have been favored by PCR.

Of the isolated RNA, all was reverse transcribed, and so the sequenced material was expressed TCRB transcripts. The repertoire was sequenced with immunoSEQ multiplex PCR; TCRdb's copy has only in-frame clones and lacks some. This sample has nearly 250,000 clones, with roughly an eighth found just once. The chain employs TRBV18 and TRBJ2-7; TRBD1 matches at 11 bases. This clonotype was sampled from a woman aged 40 to 50 in good health. What was sequenced was naive CD4+ T cells from blood. CDR3 sequence: CASSPSRFRTGGNDEQYF. CDR3 sequence (DNA): TGTGCCAGCTCACCTAGTAGGTTTCGGACAGGGGGCAACGACGAGCAGTACTTC.